This TCR beta chain was identified during a study of T cell responses to AZD1222 COVID-19 vaccine. V lost 0 bases to trimming and J lost 5 bases, with 15 bases between them. This CDR3 has 17 residues. Germline CDR1 is SGHKS and CDR2 is YYEKEE (reference sequence). Produced via immunoSEQ multiplex PCR; TCRdb's table is partial and in-frame only. The sample shows some 180,000 clones, about 93% of them seen only once. This sequence originates from an adult who received the AZD1222 COVID-19 vaccine. This chain uses TRBV5-5 with TRBJ1-6; tentatively, D is TRBD1 (6 bases). This specimen was peripheral blood, taken 28 days after the second AZD1222 dose. The CDR3 reads CASSLARGAKDNSPLHF. The CDR3 nucleotides are TGTGCCAGCAGCTTGGCCAGGGGCGCCAAAGATAATTCACCCCTCCACTTT.